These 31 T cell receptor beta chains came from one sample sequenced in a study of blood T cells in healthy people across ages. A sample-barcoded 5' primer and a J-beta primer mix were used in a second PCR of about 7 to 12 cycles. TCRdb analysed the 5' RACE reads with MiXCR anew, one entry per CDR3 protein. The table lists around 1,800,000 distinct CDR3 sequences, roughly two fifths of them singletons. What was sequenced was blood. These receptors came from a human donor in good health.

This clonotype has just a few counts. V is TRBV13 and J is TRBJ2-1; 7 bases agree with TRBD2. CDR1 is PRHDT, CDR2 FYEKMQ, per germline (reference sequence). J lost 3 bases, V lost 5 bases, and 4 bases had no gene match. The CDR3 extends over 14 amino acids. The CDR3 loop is CASSHERGYNEQFF. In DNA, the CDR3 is TGTGCCAGCAGCCACGAGCGGGGCTACAATGAGCAGTTCTTC.

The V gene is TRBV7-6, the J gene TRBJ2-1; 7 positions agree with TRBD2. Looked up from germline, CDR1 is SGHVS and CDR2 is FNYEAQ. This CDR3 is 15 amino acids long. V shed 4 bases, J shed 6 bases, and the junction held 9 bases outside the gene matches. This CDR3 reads CASSYVGGVGNEQFF. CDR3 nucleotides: TGTGCCAGCAGCTACGTGGGGGGGGTAGGCAATGAGCAGTTCTTC.

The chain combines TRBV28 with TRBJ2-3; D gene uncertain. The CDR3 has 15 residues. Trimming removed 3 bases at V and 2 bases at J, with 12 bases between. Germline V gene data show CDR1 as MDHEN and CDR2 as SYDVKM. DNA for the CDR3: TGTGCCAGCAGTTTCCTACTCAGATCCACAGATACGCAGTATTTT. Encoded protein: CASSFLLRSTDTQYF.

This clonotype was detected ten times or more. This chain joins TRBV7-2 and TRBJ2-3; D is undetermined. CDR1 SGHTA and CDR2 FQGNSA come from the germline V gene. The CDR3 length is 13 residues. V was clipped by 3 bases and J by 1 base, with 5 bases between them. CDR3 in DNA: TGTGCCAGCAGCTTTGGCCGCACAGATACGCAGTATTTT. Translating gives CASSFGRTDTQYF. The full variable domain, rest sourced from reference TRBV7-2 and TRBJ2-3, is GAGVSQSPSNKVTEKGKDVELRCDPISGHTALYWYRQSLGQGLEFLIYFQGNSAPDKSGLPSDRFSAERTGGSVSTLTIQRTQQEDSAVYLCASSFGRTDTQYFGPGTRLTVL.

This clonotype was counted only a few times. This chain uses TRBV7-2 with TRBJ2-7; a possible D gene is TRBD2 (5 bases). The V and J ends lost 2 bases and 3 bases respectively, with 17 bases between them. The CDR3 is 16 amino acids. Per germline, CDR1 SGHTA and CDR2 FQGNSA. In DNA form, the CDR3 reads TGTGCCAGCAGCTTAAGTGGCCAGCGGTGGGGCTACGAGCAGTACTTC. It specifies CASSLSGQRWGYEQYF.

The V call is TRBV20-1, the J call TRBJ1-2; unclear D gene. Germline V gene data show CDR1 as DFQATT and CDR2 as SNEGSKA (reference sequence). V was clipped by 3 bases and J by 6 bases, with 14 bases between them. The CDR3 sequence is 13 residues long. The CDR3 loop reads CSASPYGQDGYTF. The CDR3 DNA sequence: TGCAGTGCTAGTCCCTATGGCCAGGATGGCTACACCTTC.

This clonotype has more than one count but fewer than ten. Here the CDR3 DNA reads TGTGCCAGCAGCTTAGGTGTAGCGGGGGGTCAAGAGACCCAGTACTTC. Its protein is CASSLGVAGGQETQYF. The chain combines TRBV7-2 with TRBJ2-5; 10 nucleotides align to TRBD2. The CDR3 consists of 16 residues. CDR1 and CDR2 from the germline V gene are SGHTA and FQGNSA. With V trimmed by 1 base and J by 2 bases, 4 bases remained unmatched.

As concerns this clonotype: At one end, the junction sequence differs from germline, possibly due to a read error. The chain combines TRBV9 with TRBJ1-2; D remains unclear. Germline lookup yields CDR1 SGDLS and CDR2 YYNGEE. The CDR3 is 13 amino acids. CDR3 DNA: TGTGCCAGCAGCGTAGCGCTCGACTACGGCTACACCTTC. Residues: CASSVALDYGYTF. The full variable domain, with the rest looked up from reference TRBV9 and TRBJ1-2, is DSGVTQTPKHLITATGQRVTLRCSPRSGDLSVYWYQQSLDQGLQFLIQYYNGEERAKGNILERFSAQQFPDLHSELNLSSLELGDSALYFCASSVALDYGYTFGSGTRLTVV.

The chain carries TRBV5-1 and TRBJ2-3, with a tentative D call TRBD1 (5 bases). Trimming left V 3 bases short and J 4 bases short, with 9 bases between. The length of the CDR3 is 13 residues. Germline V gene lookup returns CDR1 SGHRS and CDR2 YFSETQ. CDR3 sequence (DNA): TGCGCCAGCAGCTACGACAGTCCAGATACGCAGTATTTT. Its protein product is CASSYDSPDTQYF.

CDR3 loop: CASRLGLGSSYEQYF. CDR3 sequence (DNA): TGTGCCAGCAGATTGGGGTTGGGGAGCTCCTACGAGCAGTACTTC. This chain connects TRBV6-1 to TRBJ2-7; possibly TRBD2 for D (5 bases). This CDR3 has 15 residues. Between the trimmed V and J ends, which lost 6 bases and 0 bases, there was a span of 15 bases. The germline CDR1 and CDR2 sequences are MNHNS and SASEGT.

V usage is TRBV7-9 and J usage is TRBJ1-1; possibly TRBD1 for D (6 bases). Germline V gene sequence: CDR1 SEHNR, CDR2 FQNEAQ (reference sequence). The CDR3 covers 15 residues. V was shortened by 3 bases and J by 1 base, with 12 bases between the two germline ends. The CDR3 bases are TGTGCCAGCAGCTTTCAGGGGCTAAGGAACACTGAAGCTTTCTTT. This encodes CASSFQGLRNTEAFF.

CDR3 in amino acids: CSGFSGGSDTQYF. DNA of the CDR3: TGCAGTGGATTCAGCGGGGGGTCCGATACGCAGTATTTT. The rearrangement links TRBV20-1 to TRBJ2-3, with 9 bases aligning to TRBD2. The CDR3 consists of 13 residues. V trimming: 7 bases; J trimming: 6 bases; junction bases outside the gene matches: 8. Germline loops: CDR1 DFQATT, CDR2 SNEGSKA (reference sequence).

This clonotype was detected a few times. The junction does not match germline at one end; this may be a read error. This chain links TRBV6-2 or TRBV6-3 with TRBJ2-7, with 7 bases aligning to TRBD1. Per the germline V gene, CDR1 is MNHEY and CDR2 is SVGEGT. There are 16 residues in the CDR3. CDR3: CASSHSDRRQPYEQYF. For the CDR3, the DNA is TGTGCCAGCAGTCACTCGGACAGGCGCCAACCCTACGAGCAGTACTTC.

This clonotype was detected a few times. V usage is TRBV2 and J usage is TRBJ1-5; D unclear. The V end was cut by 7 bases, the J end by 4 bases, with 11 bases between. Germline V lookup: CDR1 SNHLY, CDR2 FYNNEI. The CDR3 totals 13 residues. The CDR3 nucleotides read TGTGCCAGCAAGAGGGAATCAAATCAGCCCCAGCATTTT. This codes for CASKRESNQPQHF.

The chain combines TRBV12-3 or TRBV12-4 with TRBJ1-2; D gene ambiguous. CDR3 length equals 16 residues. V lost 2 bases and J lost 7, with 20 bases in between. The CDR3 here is CASSLRAYRNFSGYTF. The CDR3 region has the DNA TGTGCCAGCAGTTTAAGGGCGTATAGGAATTTCTCTGGCTACACCTTC.

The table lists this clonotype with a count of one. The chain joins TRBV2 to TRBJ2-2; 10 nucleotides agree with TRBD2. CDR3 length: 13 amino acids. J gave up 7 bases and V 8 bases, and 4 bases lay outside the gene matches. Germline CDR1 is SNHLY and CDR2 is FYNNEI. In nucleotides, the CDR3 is TGTGCCAGCCGTCGACTAGCGGGCGGGGAGCTGTTTTTT. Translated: CASRRLAGGELFF.

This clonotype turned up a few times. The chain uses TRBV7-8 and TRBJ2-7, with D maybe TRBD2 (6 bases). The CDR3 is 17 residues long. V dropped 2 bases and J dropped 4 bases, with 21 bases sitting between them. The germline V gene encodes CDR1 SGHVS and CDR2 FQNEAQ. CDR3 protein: CASSLFRGVGPIYEQYF. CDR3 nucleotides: TGTGCCAGCAGCTTATTTCGCGGGGTGGGTCCCATTTACGAGCAGTACTTC.

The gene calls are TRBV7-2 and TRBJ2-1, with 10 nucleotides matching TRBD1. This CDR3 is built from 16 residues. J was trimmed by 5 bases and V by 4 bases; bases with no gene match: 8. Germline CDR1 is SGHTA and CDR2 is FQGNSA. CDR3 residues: CASSSKTGGYNNEQFF. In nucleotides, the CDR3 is TGTGCCAGCAGCTCGAAGACAGGGGGCTACAACAATGAGCAGTTCTTC.

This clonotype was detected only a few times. CDR3: CASSPHSGGGSYNEQFF. DNA for the CDR3: TGTGCCAGCAGCCCGCATAGCGGGGGGGGCTCCTACAATGAGCAGTTCTTC. The V call is TRBV7-9, the J call TRBJ2-1; 11 nucleotides agree with TRBD2. The germline gives CDR1 SEHNR, CDR2 FQNEAQ (reference sequence). Trimming at V came to 5 bases and at J to 0 bases, leaving 6 bases not matched to a gene. This CDR3 is 17 amino acids long.

CDR3 region: CASSPQSPQNTGELFF. In nucleotides, the CDR3 is TGTGCCAGCTCACCACAGTCCCCACAGAACACCGGGGAGCTGTTTTTT. J is TRBJ2-2 and V is TRBV18, with D unclear. The CDR3 has 16 amino acids. In germline, CDR1 is KGHSH, CDR2 LQKENI. V lost 1 base, J lost 1 base, and 10 bases lay in between.

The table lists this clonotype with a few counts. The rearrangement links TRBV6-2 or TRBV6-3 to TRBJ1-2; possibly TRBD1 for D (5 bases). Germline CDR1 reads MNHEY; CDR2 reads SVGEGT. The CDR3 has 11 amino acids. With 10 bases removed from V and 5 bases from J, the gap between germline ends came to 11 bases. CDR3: CATAWGYGYTF. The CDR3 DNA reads TGTGCCACTGCTTGGGGGTATGGCTACACCTTC.

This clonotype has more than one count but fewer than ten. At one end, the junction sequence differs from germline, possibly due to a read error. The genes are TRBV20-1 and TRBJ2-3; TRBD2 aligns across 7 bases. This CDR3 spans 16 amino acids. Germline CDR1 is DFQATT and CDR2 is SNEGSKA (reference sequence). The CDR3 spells CSARDFQRGGGDAQYF. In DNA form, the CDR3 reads TGCAGTGCTAGAGATTTCCAGCGGGGTGGGGGAGATGCGCAGTATTTT.

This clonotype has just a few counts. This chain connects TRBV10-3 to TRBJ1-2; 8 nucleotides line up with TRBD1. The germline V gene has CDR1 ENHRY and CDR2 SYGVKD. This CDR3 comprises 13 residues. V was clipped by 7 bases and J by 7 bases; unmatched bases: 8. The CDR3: CAIKPDGTGGYTF. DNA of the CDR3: TGTGCCATCAAGCCGGACGGGACAGGTGGCTACACCTTC.

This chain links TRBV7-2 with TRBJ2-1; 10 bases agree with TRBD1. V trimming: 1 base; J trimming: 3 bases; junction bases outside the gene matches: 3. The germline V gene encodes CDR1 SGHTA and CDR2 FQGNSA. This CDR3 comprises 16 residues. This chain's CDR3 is CASSLEGTGVYNEQFF. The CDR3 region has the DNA TGTGCCAGCAGCTTAGAGGGGACAGGGGTCTACAATGAGCAGTTCTTC.

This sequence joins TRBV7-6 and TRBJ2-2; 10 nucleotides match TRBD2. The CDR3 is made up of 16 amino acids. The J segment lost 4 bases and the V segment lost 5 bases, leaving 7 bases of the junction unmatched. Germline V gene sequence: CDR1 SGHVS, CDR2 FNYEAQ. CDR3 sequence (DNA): TGTGCCAGCAGCACTAGCGGGGCCGTCGGCACCGGGGAGCTGTTTTTT. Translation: CASSTSGAVGTGELFF.

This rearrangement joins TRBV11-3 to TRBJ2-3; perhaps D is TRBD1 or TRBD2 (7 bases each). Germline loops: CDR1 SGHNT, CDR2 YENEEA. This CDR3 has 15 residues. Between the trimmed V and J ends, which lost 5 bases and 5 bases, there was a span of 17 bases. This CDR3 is CASSPEGAGEDTQYF. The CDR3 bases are TGTGCCAGCAGCCCTGAGGGGGCGGGGGAAGATACGCAGTATTTT.

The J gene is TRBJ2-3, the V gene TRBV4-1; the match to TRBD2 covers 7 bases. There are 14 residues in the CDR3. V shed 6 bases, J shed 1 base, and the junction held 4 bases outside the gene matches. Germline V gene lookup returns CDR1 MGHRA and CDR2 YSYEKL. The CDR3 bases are TGCGCCAGCAGTTGGCGGGAGCGCACAGATACGCAGTATTTT. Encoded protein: CASSWRERTDTQYF.

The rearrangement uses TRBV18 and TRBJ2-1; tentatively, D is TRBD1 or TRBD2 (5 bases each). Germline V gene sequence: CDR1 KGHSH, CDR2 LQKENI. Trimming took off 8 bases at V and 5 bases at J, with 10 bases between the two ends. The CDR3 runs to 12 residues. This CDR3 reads CASLGDHNEQFF. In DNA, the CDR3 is TGTGCCAGCCTGGGGGACCACAATGAGCAGTTCTTC.

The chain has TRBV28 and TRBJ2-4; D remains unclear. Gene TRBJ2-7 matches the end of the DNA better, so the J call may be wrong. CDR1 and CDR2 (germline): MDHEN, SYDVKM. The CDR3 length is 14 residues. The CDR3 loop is CASSLFWGGYEQYF. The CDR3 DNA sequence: TGTGCCAGCAGTTTATTCTGGGGTGGCTACGAGCAGTACTTC.

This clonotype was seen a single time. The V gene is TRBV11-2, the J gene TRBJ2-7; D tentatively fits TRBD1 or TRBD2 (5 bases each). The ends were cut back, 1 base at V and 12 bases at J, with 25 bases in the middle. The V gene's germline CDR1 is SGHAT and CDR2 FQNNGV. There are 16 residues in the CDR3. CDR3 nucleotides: TGTGCCAGCAGCTTAGGAGGGGACGAGGGGTGGTGGACCCGGTACTTC. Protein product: CASSLGGDEGWWTRYF.

This chain's CDR3 is CASSMRDRSLNYGYTF. Here the CDR3 DNA reads TGCGCCAGCAGCATGCGGGACAGGAGCCTTAACTATGGCTACACCTTC. V gene TRBV4-1 combines with J gene TRBJ1-2, with 8 bases aligning to TRBD1. The length of the CDR3 is 16 residues. Germline CDR1 MGHRA, CDR2 YSYEKL. V shed 5 bases and J 1 base; nucleotides not matched to a gene: 9.